This T cell receptor (beta chain) was retrieved from a study of T cells expressing NK-cell markers. On the study more broadly: It was sorted CD3+CD56-NKG2C+, CD3+CD56+NKG2C- and CD3+CD56+NKG2C+ T cells that provided the TCR beta repertoires. Eight donors were sequenced, seven testing HCMV-seropositive and one testing seronegative.

General study findings and limits: NKG2C+ dominant clonotype frequencies in more than 5 donors were roughly 1.0-7.5% of CD8+ T cells.

Generation of TCR beta cDNA was performed by 5'RACE template switching incorporating UMIs. TCRdb reprocessed the 5' RACE reads and reports one entry per CDR3 protein, with no DNA. The sample data list roughly 420,000 distinct CDR3 sequences. There are 13 residues in the CDR3. Germline values: CDR1 SGHNT, CDR2 YENEEA. Comments on this clonotype: Its antigen is unidentified.

The receptor's source is a woman between 18 and 70 years old in good health. Input material: blood T cells: a sorted CD56 or NKG2C T cell subset, CD4+ or CD8+ T cells, or bulk PBMC T cells (not recorded which). The gene calls are TRBV11-3 and TRBJ2-3; there is no DNA to check the TCRdb D call of TRBD2. The CDR3 loop reads CASSRGEADTQYF.